The source of this TCR beta chain is a study of cytotoxic CD8 clonotypes in ibrutinib-treated CLL. The wider study: Researchers reported 11 to 12 relapsed/refractory and 15 treatment-naive patients, some 18 of them IGHV unmutated.

A word on this clone: As yet, its antigen is unknown.

CDR1 and CDR2 from the germline V gene are SGHVS and FQNEAQ. With 5 bases removed from V and 5 bases from J, the gap between germline ends came to 15 bases. This CDR3 is 14 amino acids long. Study-level findings and limits: Treatment saw public clonotypes, which were uncommon, either contract or stay stable.

Here immunoSEQ multiplex PCR was the method, and the copy in TCRdb shows in-frame clones only, minus some. The sample comprises about 200,000 clones, 72% of which are singletons, and roughly 13% rests with the top ten. Specimen: PBMCs, collected after 24 months of ibrutinib treatment. This TCR was sampled from a human donor with chronic lymphocytic leukemia. V and J are TRBV7-8 and TRBJ2-5; D gene unclear. CDR3: CASSLTYAEETQYF. The DNA of the CDR3 is TGTGCCAGCAGCCTCACATATGCGGAGGAGACCCAGTACTTC.